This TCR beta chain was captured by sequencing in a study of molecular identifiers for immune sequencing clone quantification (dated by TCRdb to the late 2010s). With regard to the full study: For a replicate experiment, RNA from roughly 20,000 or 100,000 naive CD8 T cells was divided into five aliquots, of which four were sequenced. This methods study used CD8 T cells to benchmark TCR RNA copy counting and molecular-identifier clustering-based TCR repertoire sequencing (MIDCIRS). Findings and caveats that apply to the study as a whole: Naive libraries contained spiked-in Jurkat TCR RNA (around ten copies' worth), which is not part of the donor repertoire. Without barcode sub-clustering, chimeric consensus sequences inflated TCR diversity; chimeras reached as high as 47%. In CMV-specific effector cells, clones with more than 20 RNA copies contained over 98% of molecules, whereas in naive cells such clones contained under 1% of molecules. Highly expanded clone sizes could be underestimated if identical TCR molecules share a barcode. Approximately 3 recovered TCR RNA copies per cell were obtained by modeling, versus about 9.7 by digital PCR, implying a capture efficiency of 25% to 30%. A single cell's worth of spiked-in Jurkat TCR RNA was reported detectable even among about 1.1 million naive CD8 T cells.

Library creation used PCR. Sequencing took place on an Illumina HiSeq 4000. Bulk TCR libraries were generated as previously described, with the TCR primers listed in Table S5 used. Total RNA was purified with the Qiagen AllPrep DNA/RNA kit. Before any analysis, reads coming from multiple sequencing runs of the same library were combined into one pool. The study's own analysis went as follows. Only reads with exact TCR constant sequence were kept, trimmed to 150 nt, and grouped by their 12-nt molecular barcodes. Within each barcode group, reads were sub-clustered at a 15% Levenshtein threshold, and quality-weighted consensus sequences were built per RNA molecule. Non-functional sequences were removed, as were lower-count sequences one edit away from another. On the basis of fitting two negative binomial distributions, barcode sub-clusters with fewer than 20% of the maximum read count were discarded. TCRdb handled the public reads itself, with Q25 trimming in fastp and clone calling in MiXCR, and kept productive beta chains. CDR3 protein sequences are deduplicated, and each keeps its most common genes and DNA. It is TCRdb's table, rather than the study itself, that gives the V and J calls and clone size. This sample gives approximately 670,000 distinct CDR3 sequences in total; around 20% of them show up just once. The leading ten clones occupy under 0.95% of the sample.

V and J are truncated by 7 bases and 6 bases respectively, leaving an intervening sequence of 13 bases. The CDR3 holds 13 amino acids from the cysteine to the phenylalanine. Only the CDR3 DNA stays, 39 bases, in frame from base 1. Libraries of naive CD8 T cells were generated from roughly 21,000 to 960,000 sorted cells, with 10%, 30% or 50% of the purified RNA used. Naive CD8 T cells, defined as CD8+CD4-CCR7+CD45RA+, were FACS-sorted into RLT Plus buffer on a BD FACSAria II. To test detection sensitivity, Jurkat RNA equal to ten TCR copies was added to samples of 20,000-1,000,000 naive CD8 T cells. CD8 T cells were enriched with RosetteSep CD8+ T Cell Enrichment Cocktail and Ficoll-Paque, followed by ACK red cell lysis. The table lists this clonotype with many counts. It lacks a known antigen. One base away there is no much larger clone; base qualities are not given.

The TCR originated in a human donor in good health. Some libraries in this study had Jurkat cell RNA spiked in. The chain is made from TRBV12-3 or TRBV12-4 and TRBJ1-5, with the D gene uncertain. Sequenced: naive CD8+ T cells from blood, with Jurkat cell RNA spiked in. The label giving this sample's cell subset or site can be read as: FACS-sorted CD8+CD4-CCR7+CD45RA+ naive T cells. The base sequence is TGTGCCAGCACCTTGGTCCCGGGTCAGCCCCAGCATTTT. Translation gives CASTLVPGQPQHF.